This T cell receptor (beta chain) comes out of a study of shared clonotypes between healthy human individuals. Sequenced by immunoSEQ multiplex PCR; TCRdb stores in-frame clones only, minus some. This table has approximately 1,500,000 clones, roughly 98% appearing once. The V segment lost 4 bases and the J segment 2 bases; nucleotides outside the gene matches: 11. CDR1 SGHNT and CDR2 YYREEE come from the germline V gene (reference sequence). The CDR3 extends over 17 amino acids. This clonotype originated in a man aged 25-40 years in good health. The chain couples TRBV5-4 to TRBJ2-2, with 7 bases lining up with TRBD2. The specimen sequenced was naive CD4+ T cells sorted from blood. Subset described: CD45RA+ positively selected. CDR3 protein: CASSTSSGGVNTGELFF. DNA for the CDR3: TGTGCCAGCAGCACATCTAGCGGTGGGGTCAACACCGGGGAGCTGTTTTTT.